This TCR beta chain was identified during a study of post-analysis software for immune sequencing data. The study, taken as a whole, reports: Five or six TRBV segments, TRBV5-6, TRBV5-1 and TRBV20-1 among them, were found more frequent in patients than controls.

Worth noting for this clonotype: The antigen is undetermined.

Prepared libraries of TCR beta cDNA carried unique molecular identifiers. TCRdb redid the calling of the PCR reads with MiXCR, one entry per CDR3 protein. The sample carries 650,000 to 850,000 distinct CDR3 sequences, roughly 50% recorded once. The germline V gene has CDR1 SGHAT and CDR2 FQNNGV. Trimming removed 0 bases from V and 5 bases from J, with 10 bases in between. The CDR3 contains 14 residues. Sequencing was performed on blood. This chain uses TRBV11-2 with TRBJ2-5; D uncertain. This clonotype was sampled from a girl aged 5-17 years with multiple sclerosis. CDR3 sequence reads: CASSLDVVWETQYF. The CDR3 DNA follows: TGTGCCAGCAGCTTAGATGTTGTATGGGAGACCCAGTACTTC.